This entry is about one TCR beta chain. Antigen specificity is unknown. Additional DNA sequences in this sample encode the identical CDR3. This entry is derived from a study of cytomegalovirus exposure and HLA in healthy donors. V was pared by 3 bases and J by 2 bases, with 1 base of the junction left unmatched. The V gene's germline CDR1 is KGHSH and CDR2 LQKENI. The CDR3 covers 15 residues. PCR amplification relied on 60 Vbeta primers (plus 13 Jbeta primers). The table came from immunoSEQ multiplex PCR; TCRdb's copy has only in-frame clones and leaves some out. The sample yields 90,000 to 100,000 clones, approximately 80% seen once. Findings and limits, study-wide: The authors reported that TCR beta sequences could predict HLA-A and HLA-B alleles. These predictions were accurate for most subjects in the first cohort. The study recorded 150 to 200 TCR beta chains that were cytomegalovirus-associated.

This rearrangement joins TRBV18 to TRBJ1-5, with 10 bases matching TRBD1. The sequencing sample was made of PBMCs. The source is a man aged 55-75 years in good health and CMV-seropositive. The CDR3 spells CASSPDRGGNQPQHF. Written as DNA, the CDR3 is TGTGCCAGCTCACCGGACAGGGGGGGCAATCAGCCCCAGCATTTT. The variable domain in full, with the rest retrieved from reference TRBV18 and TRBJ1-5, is NAGVMQNPRHLVRRRGQEARLRCSPMKGHSHVYWYRQLPEEGLKFMVYLQKENIIDESGMPKERFSAEFPKEGPSILRIQQVVRGDSAAYFCASSPDRGGNQPQHFGDGTRLSIL.